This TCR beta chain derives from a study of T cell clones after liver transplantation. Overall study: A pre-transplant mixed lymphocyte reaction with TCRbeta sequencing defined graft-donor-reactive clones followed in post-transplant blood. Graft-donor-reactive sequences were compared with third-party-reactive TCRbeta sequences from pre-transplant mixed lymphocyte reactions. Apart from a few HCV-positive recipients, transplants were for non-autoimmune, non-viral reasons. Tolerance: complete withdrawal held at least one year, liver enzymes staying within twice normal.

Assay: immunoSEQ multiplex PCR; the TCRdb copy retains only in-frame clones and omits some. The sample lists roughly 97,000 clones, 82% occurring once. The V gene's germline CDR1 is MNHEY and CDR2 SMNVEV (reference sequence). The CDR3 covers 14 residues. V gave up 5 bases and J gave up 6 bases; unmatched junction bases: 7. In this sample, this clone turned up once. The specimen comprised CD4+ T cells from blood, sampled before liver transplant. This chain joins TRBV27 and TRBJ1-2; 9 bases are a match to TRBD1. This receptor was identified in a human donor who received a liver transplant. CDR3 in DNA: TGTGCCAGCAGTCGCCCGGGACAGGGAGATGGCTACACCTTC. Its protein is CASSRPGQGDGYTF.